The 2 T cell receptor beta chains presented below share a single source sample, sequenced in a study of spatial heterogeneity in lung cancer. Time point indicated: sample taken at primary tumor resection. Frozen PBMC, nontumor lung or tumor provided whole RNA, which was sequenced unsorted. TCRdb reprocessed the 5' RACE reads with MiXCR, giving one entry per CDR3 protein. This sample has around 63,000 distinct CDR3 sequences, with about 8% found just once. Here the sequenced sample was PBMCs, taken at surgery. The receptors stem from a female donor with early-stage non-small cell lung cancer.

The chain links TRBV11-2 to TRBJ2-2; D gene uncertain. The CDR3 extends over 14 amino acids. Trimming removed 0 bases at V and 8 bases at J, with 10 bases between. The germline V gene encodes CDR1 SGHAT and CDR2 FQNNGV. The CDR3 nucleotides are TGTGCCAGCAGCTTAGACACGCCCGCGGGGGAGCTGTTTTTT. This encodes CASSLDTPAGELFF.

This clonotype appeared many times. The genes are TRBV3-1 and TRBJ2-6; D is undetermined. V gave up 0 bases and J gave up 2 bases, with 8 bases separating them. The CDR3 covers 16 residues. CDR1 and CDR2 (germline): LGHDT, YNNKEL (reference sequence). For the CDR3, the DNA is TGTGCCAGCAGCCAAGATAAAGGAGCTGGGGCCAACGTCCTGACTTTC. As protein: CASSQDKGAGANVLTF.